This TCR beta chain came from a study of blood T cell repertoires in COVID-19. Background on the study: The United States, Italy and Spain provided the acute and convalescent COVID-19 samples.

The CDR3 extends over 14 amino acids. V was shortened by 6 bases and J by 7 bases, with 15 bases between the two germline ends. Per the germline V gene, CDR1 is MDHEN and CDR2 is SYDVKM. In the authors' workflow: Amplification with reference gene primers provided the estimates of nucleated cell counts. Only in-frame clones appear in the TCRdb table, and some are missing; sequencing was by immunoSEQ multiplex PCR. That table is the source of V, J and clone size, and D and trimming were worked out from the DNA. The sample records over 150,000 clones, less than 95% being singletons. This chain links TRBV28 with TRBJ1-4; no reliable D call. Input material: peripheral blood. The sequence came from a man aged 45-65 years with acute or convalescent COVID-19. The CDR3 loop reads CASSFSPEVEKLFF. The CDR3 nucleotides are TGTGCCAGCAGCTTTTCCCCCGAGGTTGAAAAACTGTTTTTT.